What follows describes a single T cell receptor (beta chain). These data come from a study of technical replicates of blood from a handful of donors. The V end was cut by 1 base, the J end by 11 bases, with 19 bases between. The germline V gene has CDR1 LGHNA and CDR2 YSLEER. The CDR3 runs to 15 residues. Sequencing was performed with immunoSEQ multiplex PCR; in TCRdb, only in-frame clones are kept and a portion is missing. The sample yields tens of thousands of clones, 91% seen once. This receptor was taken from a human donor in good health. Some clones in this sample may be carry-over from other donors' samples. The sample consisted of T cells isolated from PBMCs. This chain joins TRBV4-3 and TRBJ2-3; D gene uncertain. The CDR3 sequence is CASSQGVGPPSGQYF. The CDR3 DNA is TGCGCCAGCAGCCAAGGCGTCGGTCCCCCATCGGGGCAGTATTTT.